This TCR beta chain was recovered during a study of blood T cells in healthy people across ages. Concerning this clonotype: Antigen unknown.

Peripheral blood from each donor was collected in a volume of approximately 10 milliliters. With a J-beta primer mix and a sample-barcoded 5' primer, a second PCR ran roughly 6 to 11 cycles. The authors tagged each cDNA molecule using a template-switch adaptor with 12 random nucleotides. TCRdb processed the 5' RACE reads anew with MiXCR; each CDR3 protein has one entry. The table includes 500,000 to 700,000 distinct CDR3 sequences, 25% to 35% detected once. Regarding the study as a whole: Investigators viewed diversity estimates from one million T cells as underestimates, the study reported.

The source material was blood. The TCR originated in a woman older than 75 in good health.

CDR3 amino acids: CASRASDNSPLHF. The CDR3 coding sequence is TGTGCCAGCAGGGCCAGCGATAATTCACCCCTCCACTTT. The J gene is TRBJ1-6, the V gene TRBV7-2, with D hard to call. This CDR3 comprises 13 residues. Trimming removed 6 bases from V and 5 bases from J, with 8 bases in between. Germline loops: CDR1 SGHTA, CDR2 FQGNSA.